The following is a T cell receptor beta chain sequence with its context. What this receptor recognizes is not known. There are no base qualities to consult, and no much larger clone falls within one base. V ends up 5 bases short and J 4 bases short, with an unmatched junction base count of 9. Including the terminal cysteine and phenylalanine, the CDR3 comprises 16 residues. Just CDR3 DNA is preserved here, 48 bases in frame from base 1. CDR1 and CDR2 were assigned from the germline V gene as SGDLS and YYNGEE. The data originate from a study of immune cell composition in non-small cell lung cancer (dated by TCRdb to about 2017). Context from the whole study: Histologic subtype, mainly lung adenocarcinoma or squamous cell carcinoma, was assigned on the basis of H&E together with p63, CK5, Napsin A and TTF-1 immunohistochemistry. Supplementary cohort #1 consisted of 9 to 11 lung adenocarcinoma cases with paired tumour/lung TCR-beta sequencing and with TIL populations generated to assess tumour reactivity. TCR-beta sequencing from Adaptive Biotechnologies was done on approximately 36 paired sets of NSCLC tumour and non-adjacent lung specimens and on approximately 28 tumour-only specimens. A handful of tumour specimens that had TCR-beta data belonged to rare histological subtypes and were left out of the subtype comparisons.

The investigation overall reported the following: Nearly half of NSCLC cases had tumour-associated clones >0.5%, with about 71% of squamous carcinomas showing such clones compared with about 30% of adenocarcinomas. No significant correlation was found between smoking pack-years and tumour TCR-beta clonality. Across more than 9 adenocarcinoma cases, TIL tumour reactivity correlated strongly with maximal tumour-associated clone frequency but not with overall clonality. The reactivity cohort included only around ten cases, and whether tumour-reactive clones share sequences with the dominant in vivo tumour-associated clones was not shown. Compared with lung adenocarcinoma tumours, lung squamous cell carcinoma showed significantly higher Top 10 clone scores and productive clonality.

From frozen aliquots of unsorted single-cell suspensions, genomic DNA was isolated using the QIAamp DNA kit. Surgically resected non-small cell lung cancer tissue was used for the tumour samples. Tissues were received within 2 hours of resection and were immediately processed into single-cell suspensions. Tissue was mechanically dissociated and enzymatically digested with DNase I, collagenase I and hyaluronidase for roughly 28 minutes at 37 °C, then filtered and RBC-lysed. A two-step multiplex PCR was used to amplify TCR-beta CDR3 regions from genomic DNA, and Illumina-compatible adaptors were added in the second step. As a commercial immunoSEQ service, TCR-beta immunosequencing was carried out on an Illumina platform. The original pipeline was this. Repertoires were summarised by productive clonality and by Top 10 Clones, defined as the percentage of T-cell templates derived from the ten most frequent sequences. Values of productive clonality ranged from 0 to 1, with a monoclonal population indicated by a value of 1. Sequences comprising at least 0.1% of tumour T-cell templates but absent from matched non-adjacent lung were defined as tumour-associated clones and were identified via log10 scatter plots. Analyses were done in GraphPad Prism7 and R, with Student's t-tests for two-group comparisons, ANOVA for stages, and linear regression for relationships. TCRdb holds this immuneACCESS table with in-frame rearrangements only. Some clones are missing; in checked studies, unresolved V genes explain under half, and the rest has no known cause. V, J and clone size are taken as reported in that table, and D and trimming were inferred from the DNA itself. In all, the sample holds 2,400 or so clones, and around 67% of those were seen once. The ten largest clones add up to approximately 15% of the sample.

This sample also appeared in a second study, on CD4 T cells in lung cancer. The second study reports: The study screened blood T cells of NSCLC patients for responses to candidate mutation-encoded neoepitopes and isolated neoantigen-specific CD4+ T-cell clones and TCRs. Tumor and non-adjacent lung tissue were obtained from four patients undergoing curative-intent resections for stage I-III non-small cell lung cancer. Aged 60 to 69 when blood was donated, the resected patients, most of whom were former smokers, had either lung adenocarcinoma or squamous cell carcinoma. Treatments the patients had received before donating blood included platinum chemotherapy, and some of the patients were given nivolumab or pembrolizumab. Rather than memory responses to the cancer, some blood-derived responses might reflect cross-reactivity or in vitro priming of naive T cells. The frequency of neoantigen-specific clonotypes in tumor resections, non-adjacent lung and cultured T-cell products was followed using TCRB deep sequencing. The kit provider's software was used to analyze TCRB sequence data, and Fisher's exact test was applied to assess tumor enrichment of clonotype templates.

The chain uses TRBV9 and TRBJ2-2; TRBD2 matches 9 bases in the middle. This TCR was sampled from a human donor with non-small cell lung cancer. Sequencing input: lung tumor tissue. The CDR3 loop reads CASSHGLAGTTGELFF. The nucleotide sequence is TGTGCCAGCAGTCACGGGCTAGCGGGGACCACCGGGGAGCTGTTTTTT.